Listed here are 3 T cell receptor beta chains from one sample, sequenced in a study of OX40 agonist ivuxolimab in advanced cancers. The receptor library was made with the immunoSEQ multiplex PCR assay. This is the immuneACCESS table as TCRdb keeps it, with only in-frame sequences that have V and J called. A part of the clones is gone; compared with another copy, unresolved V genes explain less than half, and the rest is unexplained. The sample profile shows 65,000 to 85,000 clones; 90% to 95% of them were found once. The ten largest clones capture roughly 13% of the sample. This specimen was CD4+ or CD8+ T cells sorted from blood, taken in a trial of the OX40 agonist ivuxolimab. These receptors were collected from an adult with an advanced solid tumor such as melanoma, head and neck, liver or kidney cancer.

A single count supports this clone. This sequence joins TRBV6-6 and TRBJ1-1, with D tentatively TRBD1 (6 bases). Germline V gene data show CDR1 as MNHNY and CDR2 as SVGAGI (reference sequence). The CDR3 runs to 16 residues. Trimming left V 0 bases short and J 1 base short, with 12 bases between. The CDR3 nucleotides read TGTGCCAGCAGTTACTCTCACAGGGCCTCGAACACTGAAGCTTTCTTT. Translated, it gives CASSYSHRASNTEAFF.

The genes are TRBV7-9 and TRBJ1-2; D possibly corresponds to TRBD1 (5 bases). The CDR3 is 15 residues long. Trimming stripped 1 base from V and 3 bases from J, with 12 bases between. Germline V gene data show CDR1 as SEHNR and CDR2 as FQNEAQ (reference sequence). In DNA form, the CDR3 reads TGTGCCAGCAGCTTAGTAACCAGGGTTTACTATGGCTACACCTTC. Translating gives CASSLVTRVYYGYTF.

The chain links TRBV9 to TRBJ2-5; possibly TRBD1 for D (6 bases). Near its end, the DNA agrees better with TRBJ2-7, so the J call may be wrong. The CDR3 runs 15 residues. In germline, CDR1 is SGDLS, CDR2 YYNGEE. CDR3 DNA sequence: TGTGCCAGCAGCGTAGCCCCAGCAGGGGCGTACGAGCAGTACTTC. Protein sequence: CASSVAPAGAYEQYF.